This T cell receptor (beta chain) is from a study of T cell changes during pregnancy in multiple sclerosis. This CDR3 has 15 residues. With 2 bases removed from V and 4 bases from J, the gap between germline ends came to 13 bases. Germline-derived CDR1 and CDR2 are SGDLS and YYNGEE. Generated by immunoSEQ multiplex PCR, the TCRdb table keeps only in-frame clones and is missing some. The data contain around 71,000 clones, about 92% of them singletons. This clonotype originated in a female donor with multiple sclerosis, enrolled in a pregnancy study. The specimen was peripheral blood, collected in the third trimester of pregnancy. The genes are TRBV9 and TRBJ1-3; D gene unclear. This CDR3 is CASSVDFFGGNTIYF. Here the CDR3 DNA reads TGTGCCAGCAGCGTGGACTTCTTCGGCGGAAACACCATATATTTT.